What follows are 28 T cell receptor beta chains derived from one specimen sequenced in a study of cytomegalovirus exposure and HLA in healthy donors (dated by TCRdb to about 2017). To prepare the library, the immunoSEQ multiplex PCR assay was applied. For the multiplex PCR, a mixture combining 60 forward primers for TCR Vbeta segments and 13 reverse primers for TCR Jbeta segments was used. The table comes from immuneACCESS by way of TCRdb, which keeps in-frame sequences with V and J called. Part of the clones is missing from these tables; in studies checked, under half for an unresolved V gene and the rest for unknown reasons. The sample table records 150,000 or so clones; over 60% of these occur just once. About 13% of the sample comes from the top ten. Source material: PBMCs. These receptors originate from a man aged 35 to 55 in good health and CMV-seropositive.

This sequence joins TRBV5-4 and TRBJ2-5; 8 bases line up with TRBD2. This CDR3 has 16 residues. V was pared by 4 bases and J by 4 bases, with 12 bases of the junction left unmatched. Germline V gene data show CDR1 as SGHNT and CDR2 as YYREEE (reference sequence). The chain's CDR3 is CASSPAGARGGETQYF. In DNA form, the CDR3 reads TGTGCCAGCAGCCCGGCCGGGGCTCGGGGGGGAGAGACCCAGTACTTC.

This clone was seen once. V is TRBV6-1 and J is TRBJ2-7; D is perhaps TRBD1 (6 bases). V was shortened by 5 bases and J by 4 bases, with 9 bases between the two germline ends. The CDR3 spans 12 residues. Germline V gene data show CDR1 as MNHNS and CDR2 as SASEGT. The CDR3 sequence: CASSRDMYEQYF. Written as DNA, the CDR3 is TGTGCCAGCAGTAGGGACATGTACGAGCAGTACTTC.

The rearrangement joins TRBV2 to TRBJ1-5; 9 bases match TRBD1. This CDR3 is built from 14 residues. The ends lost 6 bases at V and 6 bases at J; junction bases unmatched: 6. Germline-derived CDR1 and CDR2 are SNHLY and FYNNEI. The CDR3 DNA follows: TGTGCCAGCAGCCTGGACAGGGGTGGTCAGCCCCAGCATTTT. Translation: CASSLDRGGQPQHF.

This clone was counted between two and nine times. The CDR3 region has the DNA TGTGCCAGCAGCTGCCGACTAGTTAATCCGGGGGGCTCCTACAATGAGCAGTTCTTC. Translated: CASSCRLVNPGGSYNEQFF. The rearrangement joins TRBV12-1 to TRBJ2-1; TRBD2 reflects the table's D call only, with no check against the DNA. TRBV12-1 is a pseudogene. CDR3 length: 19 residues.

As concerns this clone: The sample holds other DNA sequences that translate to the same CDR3. This chain uses TRBV7-2 with TRBJ1-2; TRBD1 might be the D (5 bases). The CDR3 consists of 15 residues. The germline V gene encodes CDR1 SGHTA and CDR2 FQGNSA. The ends were cut back, 2 bases at V and 2 bases at J, with 12 bases in the middle. The CDR3 protein is CASSLQGPLNYGYTF. CDR3 nucleotides: TGTGCCAGCAGCTTACAGGGTCCTTTGAACTATGGCTACACCTTC.

This clone was seen a few times. The chain joins TRBV4-1 to TRBJ1-5; D unclear. CDR1 is MGHRA and CDR2 is YSYEKL in the germline V gene. Trimming stripped 0 bases from V and 2 bases from J, with 8 bases between. The CDR3 runs to 15 residues. The DNA for the CDR3 is TGCGCCAGCAGCCAAGAAAAAACAGGCAATCAGCCCCAGCATTTT. Amino acids: CASSQEKTGNQPQHF.

This CDR3 reads CASSSKAVTTNTGELFF. CDR3 DNA: TGCGCCAGCAGCTCCAAGGCGGTAACGACGAACACCGGGGAGCTGTTTTTT. The genes are TRBV5-1 and TRBJ2-2; D gene ambiguous. The germline V gene has CDR1 SGHRS and CDR2 YFSETQ. V gave up 3 bases and J gave up 0 bases, with 15 bases separating them. This CDR3 is 17 amino acids long.

The V and J genes are TRBV5-1 and TRBJ2-1, with D unresolved. CDR1 SGHRS and CDR2 YFSETQ come from the germline V gene. The ends were cut back, 0 bases at V and 3 bases at J, with 10 bases in the middle. The CDR3 sequence is 15 residues long. Here the CDR3 reads CASSLVPEHYNEQFF. For the CDR3, the DNA is TGCGCCAGCAGCTTGGTACCCGAACACTACAATGAGCAGTTCTTC. Full variable domain (rest looked up from reference TRBV5-1 and TRBJ2-1): KAGVTQTPRYLIKTRGQQVTLSCSPISGHRSVSWYQQTPGQGLQFLFEYFSETQRNKGNFPGRFSGRQFSNSRSEMNVSTLELGDSALYLCASSLVPEHYNEQFFGPGTRLTVL.

CDR3 region: CSVEGLRDTIYF. The CDR3 DNA reads TGCAGCGTTGAGGGCCTCAGAGACACCATATATTTT. The gene calls are TRBV29-1 and TRBJ1-3; no reliable D call. V was cut by 3 bases and J by 8 bases, with 11 bases left in between. This CDR3 contains 12 residues. The germline CDR1 and CDR2 sequences are SQVTM and ANQGSEA.

The gene calls are TRBV19 and TRBJ2-2; 12 bases are a match to TRBD2. From germline, CDR1 is LNHDA and CDR2 SQIVND (reference sequence). The CDR3 has 15 residues. V shed 7 bases and J 5 bases; nucleotides not matched to a gene: 5. CDR3 protein: CASITSGRTTGELFF. The CDR3 coding sequence is TGTGCCAGTATTACTAGCGGGAGGACAACCGGGGAGCTGTTTTTT.

This clone has only a few counts. J is TRBJ1-3 and V is TRBV23-1; perhaps TRBD1 as D (5 bases). TRBV23-1 counts as an open reading frame of uncertain function. V lost 3 bases, J lost 1 base, and 10 bases lay in between. The CDR3 loop spans 15 amino acids. This CDR3 reads CASSHPRVSGNTIYF. The CDR3 DNA reads TGCGCCAGCAGTCACCCCAGGGTTTCTGGAAACACCATATATTTT.

The chain has TRBV29-1 and TRBJ2-1, with unresolved D. The germline CDR1 and CDR2 sequences are SQVTM and ANQGSEA. V shed 4 bases and J shed 10 bases, with 8 bases lying between them. CDR3 size: 10 residues. The CDR3 protein is CSVGTREQFF. In nucleotides, the CDR3 is TGCAGCGTTGGAACACGAGAGCAGTTCTTC.

The rearrangement joins TRBV28 to TRBJ2-5, with 7 nucleotides matching TRBD1. This CDR3 contains 13 residues. V was pared by 8 bases and J by 5 bases, with 8 bases of the junction left unmatched. Germline assignment: CDR1 MDHEN and CDR2 SYDVKM. CDR3 in amino acids: CASRQGFQETQYF. The CDR3 nucleotides are TGTGCCAGCCGACAGGGTTTTCAGGAGACCCAGTACTTC.

The chain couples TRBV5-1 to TRBJ2-3, with TRBD2 matching over 8 bases. The germline CDR1 and CDR2 sequences are SGHRS and YFSETQ. The CDR3 sequence is 17 residues long. With V trimmed by 3 bases and J by 2 bases, 11 bases remained unmatched. CDR3 bases: TGCGCCAGCAGCTCCCTGAGTAGCGGGACTCCCACAGATACGCAGTATTTT. Its translation is CASSSLSSGTPTDTQYF.

This clone was counted only a few times. The chain recombines TRBV9 with TRBJ2-5; 8 nucleotides align to TRBD2. V trimming: 2 bases; J trimming: 4 bases; junction bases outside the gene matches: 10. In germline, CDR1 is SGDLS, CDR2 YYNGEE. The CDR3 runs 16 residues. CDR3 nucleotides: TGTGCCAGCAGCGTGGGAACGGGAGGGCCCGGAGAGACCCAGTACTTC. This sequence encodes CASSVGTGGPGETQYF.

The J gene is TRBJ1-2, the V gene TRBV15; 7 bases align to TRBD1. The CDR3 loop spans 14 amino acids. Germline V gives CDR1 LNHNV, CDR2 YYDKDF (reference sequence). The junction had 9 bases not matched to a gene; V was cut back by 5 bases and J by 6 bases. For the CDR3, the DNA is TGTGCCACCAGCGTTAACAGGGGAACGGATGGCTACACCTTC. Its protein is CATSVNRGTDGYTF.

The rearrangement links TRBV10-3 to TRBJ2-7; D possibly corresponds to TRBD1 (5 bases). This CDR3 is 13 amino acids long. Deletions cut 8 bases from V and 0 bases from J, with 11 bases between. CDR1 ENHRY and CDR2 SYGVKD come from the germline V gene. CDR3 bases: TGTGCCATCCCAGGGCTAACCTCCTACGAGCAGTACTTC. This translates into CAIPGLTSYEQYF.

This chain connects TRBV7-2 to TRBJ2-3; 16 nucleotides match TRBD2. This CDR3 spans 17 amino acids. Germline-derived CDR1 and CDR2 are SGHTA and FQGNSA. Trimming at V came to 4 bases and at J to 6 bases, leaving 7 bases not matched to a gene. DNA for the CDR3: TGTGCCAGCAGCTCCCCGGGACTAGCGGGAGGGCGGGATACGCAGTATTTT. This translates into CASSSPGLAGGRDTQYF.

The gene calls are TRBV28 and TRBJ2-1; 11 bases are a match to TRBD2. V lost 2 bases and J lost 8; bases outside the gene matches: 5. Germline V CDR1 and CDR2: MDHEN, SYDVKM. The length of the CDR3 is 15 residues. Written as DNA, the CDR3 is TGTGCCAGCAGTTTAATAGCGGGAGGGCCTCATGAGCAGTTCTTC. Its protein product is CASSLIAGGPHEQFF. Together with reference TRBV28 and TRBJ2-1, the CDR3 gives the full variable domain: DVKVTQSSRYLVKRTGEKVFLECVQDMDHENMFWYRQDPGLGLRLIYFSYDVKMKEKGDIPEGYSVSREKKERFSLILESASTNQTSMYLCASSLIAGGPHEQFFGPGTRLTVL.

V gene TRBV9 combines with J gene TRBJ2-2; a possible D gene is TRBD1 (6 bases). Trimming left V 0 bases short and J 0 bases short, with 9 bases between. The CDR3 length is 16 residues. In germline, CDR1 is SGDLS, CDR2 YYNGEE. The CDR3 protein is CASSVAGQANTGELFF. The DNA of the CDR3 is TGTGCCAGCAGCGTAGCGGGACAAGCGAACACCGGGGAGCTGTTTTTT.

This chain uses TRBV5-4 with TRBJ2-3; TRBD2 agrees at 7 bases. The CDR3 runs 15 residues. Looked up from germline, CDR1 is SGHNT and CDR2 is YYREEE (reference sequence). After removal of 0 bases from V and 4 bases from J, the junction contained 5 bases not matched to a gene. The CDR3 spells CASSLAGGSADTQYF. CDR3 bases: TGTGCCAGCAGCTTGGCCGGCGGGAGCGCAGATACGCAGTATTTT.

The chain couples TRBV19 to TRBJ2-7; 7 nucleotides align to TRBD2. The germline CDR1 and CDR2 sequences are LNHDA and SQIVND (reference sequence). The CDR3 has 15 residues. The ends lost 6 bases at V and 3 bases at J; junction bases unmatched: 11. The DNA for the CDR3 is TGTGCCAGTAGCCCGAGGCTAGCGGACCTCTACGAGCAGTACTTC. It yields the protein CASSPRLADLYEQYF.

This clone was counted between two and nine times. The chain combines TRBV15 with TRBJ2-1; TRBD1 might be the D (5 bases). V was cut by 3 bases and J by 3 bases, with 12 bases left in between. The length of the CDR3 is 15 residues. The germline V gene encodes CDR1 LNHNV and CDR2 YYDKDF (reference sequence). This chain's CDR3 is CATSREGDSYNEQFF. The CDR3 DNA is TGTGCCACCAGCAGGGAAGGAGACAGCTACAATGAGCAGTTCTTC.

This chain joins TRBV27 and TRBJ2-3, with 11 bases matching TRBD2. The germline V gene has CDR1 MNHEY and CDR2 SMNVEV (reference sequence). The CDR3 spans 16 residues. With 5 bases clipped from V and 3 bases from J, the junction kept 7 bases outside the gene matches. The CDR3 sequence: CASSRLAGGRTDTQYF. The CDR3 nucleotides are TGTGCCAGCAGTCGATTAGCGGGAGGGCGAACAGATACGCAGTATTTT.

J is TRBJ1-1 and V is TRBV10-3, with 7 bases fitting TRBD1. Germline lookup yields CDR1 ENHRY and CDR2 SYGVKD. The CDR3 loop spans 15 amino acids. V lost 6 bases, J lost 1 base, and 8 bases stayed unmatched. CDR3 sequence (DNA): TGTGCCATCAGCTCTTCACAGGGGAAGAACACTGAAGCTTTCTTT. Its protein product is CAISSSQGKNTEAFF.

The J gene is TRBJ2-3, the V gene TRBV2; tentatively, D is TRBD2 (5 bases). The V gene's germline CDR1 is SNHLY and CDR2 FYNNEI. The CDR3 covers 14 residues. Trimming removed 7 bases from V and 2 bases from J, with 13 bases in between. The CDR3 loop reads CASKAGPHTDTQYF. The CDR3 DNA is TGTGCCAGCAAGGCGGGCCCCCACACAGATACGCAGTATTTT.

This CDR3 is CASTPGLAGRGIQYF. The CDR3, as DNA: TGTGCCAGCACCCCTGGACTAGCGGGAAGGGGCATTCAGTACTTC. The V call is TRBV2, the J call TRBJ2-4; 12 positions match TRBD2. The CDR3 runs to 15 residues. V shed 7 bases and J 9 bases; nucleotides not matched to a gene: 10. Germline loops: CDR1 SNHLY, CDR2 FYNNEI. The variable domain in full, with the rest retrieved from reference TRBV2 and TRBJ2-4, is EPEVTQTPSHQVTQMGQEVILRCVPISNHLYFYWYRQILGQKVEFLVSFYNNEISEKSEIFDDQFSVERPDGSNFTLKIRSTKLEDSAMYFCASTPGLAGRGIQYFGAGTRLSVL.

The chain employs TRBV15 and TRBJ2-2, with 11 bases lining up with TRBD2. The CDR3 runs to 17 residues. V lost 0 bases, J lost 5 bases, and 5 bases stayed unmatched. CDR1 is LNHNV and CDR2 is YYDKDF in the germline V gene (reference sequence). The CDR3 coding sequence is TGTGCCACCAGCAGAGATCTAGTAGCGGGAGGGACCGGGGAGCTGTTTTTT. Protein: CATSRDLVAGGTGELFF.